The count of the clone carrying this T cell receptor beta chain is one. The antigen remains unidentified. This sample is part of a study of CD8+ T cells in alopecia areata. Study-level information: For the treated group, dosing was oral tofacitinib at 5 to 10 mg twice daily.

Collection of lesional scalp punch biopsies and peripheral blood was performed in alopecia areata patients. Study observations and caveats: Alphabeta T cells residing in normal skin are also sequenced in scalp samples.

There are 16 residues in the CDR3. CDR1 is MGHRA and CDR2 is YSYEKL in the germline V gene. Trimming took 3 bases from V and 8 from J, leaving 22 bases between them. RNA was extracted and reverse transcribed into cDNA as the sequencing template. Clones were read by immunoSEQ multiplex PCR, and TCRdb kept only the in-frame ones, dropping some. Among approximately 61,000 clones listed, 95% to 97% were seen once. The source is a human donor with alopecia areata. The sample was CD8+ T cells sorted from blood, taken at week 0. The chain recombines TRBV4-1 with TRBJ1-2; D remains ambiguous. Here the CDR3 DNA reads TGCGCCAGCAGCCAGAGGTCCGAAAGGGCTTCGGGAGGCTACACCTTC. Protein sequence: CASSQRSERASGGYTF.